Listed here are 12 T cell receptor beta chains from one sample, sequenced in a study of blood T cell repertoires in COVID-19. Only in-frame clones appear in the TCRdb table, and some are missing; sequencing was by immunoSEQ multiplex PCR. The sample shows under 150,000 clones, approximately 88% of them seen only once. Sample: peripheral blood. Receptor source: a human donor in a cohort sampled during active COVID-19.

The V gene is TRBV19, the J gene TRBJ1-2; D is ambiguous. V was trimmed by 5 bases and J by 4 bases, leaving 8 bases between them. The germline CDR1 and CDR2 sequences are LNHDA and SQIVND (reference sequence). There are 12 residues in the CDR3. This CDR3 is CASSLNIYGYTF. In DNA, the CDR3 is TGTGCCAGTAGTCTCAACATCTATGGCTACACCTTC.

The chain employs TRBV29-1 and TRBJ2-7; possibly TRBD1 for D (6 bases). The CDR3 contains 14 residues. The V and J ends lost 0 bases and 2 bases respectively, with 11 bases between them. In germline, CDR1 is SQVTM, CDR2 ANQGSEA. This CDR3 is CSVEETGLTYEQYF. DNA for the CDR3: TGCAGCGTTGAAGAGACAGGTCTAACCTACGAGCAGTACTTC.

The V call is TRBV10-3, the J call TRBJ2-7; a possible D gene is TRBD2 (7 bases). V was cut by 7 bases and J by 3 bases, with 13 bases left in between. This CDR3 contains 13 residues. CDR1 is ENHRY, CDR2 SYGVKD, per germline. The CDR3, as DNA: TGTGCCATCAAGGGGGGGAGTTACTACGAGCAGTACTTC. Amino acid sequence: CAIKGGSYYEQYF.

The V and J genes are TRBV5-1 and TRBJ2-6; a weak D match, TRBD2 (5 bases). V lost 4 bases, J lost 4 bases, and 18 bases lay in between. This CDR3 is built from 17 residues. Germline V CDR1 and CDR2: SGHRS, YFSETQ. CDR3 sequence: CASSRQAAGRGANVLTF. For the CDR3, the DNA is TGCGCCAGCAGCCGTCAAGCGGCAGGCCGGGGGGCCAACGTCCTGACTTTC.

This clone was seen a single time. J is TRBJ2-3 and V is TRBV9; D may be TRBD1 (6 bases). The V gene's germline CDR1 is SGDLS and CDR2 YYNGEE. There are 18 residues in the CDR3. Deletions cut 0 bases from V and 0 bases from J, with 17 bases between. As DNA, the CDR3 is TGTGCCAGCAGCGTAGCTCAGGGGTACAGGGCGAGCACAGATACGCAGTATTTT. Translation gives CASSVAQGYRASTDTQYF.

This rearrangement joins TRBV6-5 to TRBJ2-3; TRBD2 aligns across 7 bases. The CDR3 has 16 residues. Germline lookup yields CDR1 MNHEY and CDR2 SVGAGI. Unmatched junction bases numbered 11, after V lost 4 bases and J lost 4 bases. CDR3 DNA: TGTGCCAGCAGTTCTCAGGGAGGGCCGAAGGCAGATACGCAGTATTTT. Protein product: CASSSQGGPKADTQYF.

The genes are TRBV3-1 (or the pseudogene TRBV3-2) and TRBJ2-1; 11 nucleotides agree with TRBD2. The CDR3 is 15 amino acids. V trimming: 4 bases; J trimming: 5 bases; junction bases outside the gene matches: 4. Per germline, CDR1 LGHDT and CDR2 YNNKEL (reference sequence). The CDR3 reads CASSLAGGRNNEQFF. CDR3 DNA: TGTGCCAGCAGCCTAGCGGGGGGGCGAAACAATGAGCAGTTCTTC.

The chain combines TRBV7-9 with TRBJ2-3, with a possible D match to TRBD2 (7 bases). The CDR3 length is 15 residues. Trimming took 5 bases from V and 0 from J, leaving 12 bases between them. Germline values: CDR1 SEHNR, CDR2 FQNEAQ (reference sequence). For the CDR3, the DNA is TGTGCCAGCAGCCCCGGGGGGCTTAGCACAGATACGCAGTATTTT. Translated, it gives CASSPGGLSTDTQYF.

The chain employs TRBV29-1 and TRBJ2-7; 7 bases are shared with TRBD2. The germline V gene has CDR1 SQVTM and CDR2 ANQGSEA. This CDR3 has 12 residues. This chain's CDR3 is CSAGTNAYEQYF. The CDR3 nucleotides read TGCAGTGCCGGGACTAATGCCTACGAGCAGTACTTC.

The rearrangement uses TRBV27 and TRBJ2-2; possibly TRBD2 for D (6 bases). The germline V and J ends were trimmed by 6 bases and 8 bases, with 16 bases remaining between them. The germline gives CDR1 MNHEY, CDR2 SMNVEV (reference sequence). This CDR3 is 14 amino acids long. The CDR3 is CASSLPSGRGELFF. The CDR3 DNA reads TGTGCCAGCAGCCTGCCCTCGGGGAGGGGGGAGCTGTTTTTT.

V usage is TRBV5-1 and J usage is TRBJ2-2, with no clear D. CDR1 SGHRS and CDR2 YFSETQ come from the germline V gene. This CDR3 region has 15 residues. Trimming stripped 6 bases from V and 3 bases from J, with 15 bases between. CDR3 protein: CASIPNPYYTGELFF. CDR3 DNA sequence: TGCGCCAGCATCCCAAATCCCTACTACACCGGGGAGCTGTTTTTT.

This sequence joins TRBV10-3 and TRBJ1-5, with no clear D. Per the germline V gene, CDR1 is ENHRY and CDR2 is SYGVKD. The CDR3 length is 13 residues. V was cut by 6 bases and J by 7 bases, with 13 bases left in between. The CDR3 is CAISSAADQPQHF. The CDR3 DNA is TGTGCCATCAGCTCAGCAGCGGACCAGCCCCAGCATTTT.